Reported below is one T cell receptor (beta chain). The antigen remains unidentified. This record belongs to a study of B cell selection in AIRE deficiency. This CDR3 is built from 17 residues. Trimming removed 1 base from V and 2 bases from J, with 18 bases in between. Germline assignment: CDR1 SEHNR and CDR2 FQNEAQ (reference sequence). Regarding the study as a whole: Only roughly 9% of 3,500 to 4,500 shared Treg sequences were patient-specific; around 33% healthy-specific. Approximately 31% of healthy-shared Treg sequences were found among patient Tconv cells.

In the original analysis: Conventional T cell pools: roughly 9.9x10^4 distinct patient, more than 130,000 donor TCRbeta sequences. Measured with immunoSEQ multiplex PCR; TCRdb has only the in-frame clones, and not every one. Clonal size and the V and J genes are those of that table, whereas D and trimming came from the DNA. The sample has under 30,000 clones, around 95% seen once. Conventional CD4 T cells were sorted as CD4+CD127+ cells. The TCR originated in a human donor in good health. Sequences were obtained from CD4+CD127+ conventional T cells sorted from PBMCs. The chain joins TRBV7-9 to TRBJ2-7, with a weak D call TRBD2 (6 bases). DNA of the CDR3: TGTGCCAGCAGCTTAGATCTTCTCGCGGGACCGACCTACGAGCAGTACTTC. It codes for CASSLDLLAGPTYEQYF.